Below are 10 T cell receptor beta chains sequenced from a single sample in a study of cytomegalovirus exposure and HLA in healthy donors. 60 Vbeta and 13 Jbeta primers were used in PCR. Libraries were prepared by immunoSEQ multiplex PCR; TCRdb keeps only in-frame clonotypes and omits some of them. The sample shows more than 65,000 clones, 76% of them seen only once. The sample consisted of PBMCs. These receptors were obtained from a man aged 35-49 years in good health and CMV-seronegative.

The rearrangement joins TRBV5-1 to TRBJ2-5, with D perhaps TRBD2 (5 bases). Germline V gene data show CDR1 as SGHRS and CDR2 as YFSETQ. CDR3 length: 13 amino acids. V lost 0 bases to trimming and J lost 2 bases, with 5 bases between them. The CDR3 DNA reads TGCGCCAGCAGCTTGGGGAGGCAAGAGACCCAGTACTTC. Translation gives CASSLGRQETQYF.

The rearrangement joins TRBV10-3 to TRBJ2-4, with TRBD1 identical over 7 bases. The CDR3 sequence is 14 residues long. CDR1 is ENHRY, CDR2 SYGVKD, per germline. Losses at the gene ends were 2 bases for V and 4 bases for J; bases not matched to a gene: 2. CDR3 amino acids: CAISEGTEKNIQYF. The DNA of the CDR3 is TGTGCCATCAGTGAGGGGACAGAGAAAAACATTCAGTACTTC.

This clone appeared once. The chain uses TRBV5-6 and TRBJ2-2; weak D call: TRBD2 (6 bases). V lost 0 bases, J lost 5 bases, and 8 bases lay in between. Germline V gives CDR1 SGHDT, CDR2 YYEEEE. CDR3 size: 14 residues. CDR3 bases: TGTGCCAGCAGCTTGGGGGGGGTTACCGGGGAGCTGTTTTTT. Its translation: CASSLGGVTGELFF.

This chain uses TRBV4-2 with TRBJ2-1; 10 bases fit TRBD2. Germline-derived CDR1 and CDR2 are LGHNA and YNFKEQ. V lost 3 bases, J lost 2 bases, and 4 bases stayed unmatched. CDR3 length: 16 amino acids. The CDR3 protein is CASSQGAGGPYNEQFF. In DNA form, the CDR3 reads TGTGCCAGCAGCCAGGGAGCGGGGGGGCCCTACAATGAGCAGTTCTTC.

The chain links TRBV5-1 to TRBJ1-2, with 7 positions matching TRBD1. CDR3 size: 15 residues. Per the germline V gene, CDR1 is SGHRS and CDR2 is YFSETQ. Trimming took 0 bases from V and 4 from J; bases not matched to a gene: 6. The CDR3 reads CASSLDTGETYGYTF. The CDR3 bases are TGCGCCAGCAGCTTGGATACAGGGGAGACCTATGGCTACACCTTC.

J is TRBJ1-3 and V is TRBV4-2; D is unclear. V lost 0 bases, J lost 4 bases, and 4 bases lay in between. This CDR3 region has 13 residues. Germline assignment: CDR1 LGHNA and CDR2 YNFKEQ. The CDR3 here is CASSQDPGNTIYF. In nucleotides, the CDR3 is TGTGCCAGCAGCCAAGATCCGGGAAACACCATATATTTT.

This chain uses TRBV28 with TRBJ1-1; tentative D call: TRBD1 (5 bases). Trimming left V 6 bases short and J 0 bases short, with 14 bases between. The CDR3 contains 15 residues. Germline V gene data show CDR1 as MDHEN and CDR2 as SYDVKM. DNA for the CDR3: TGTGCCAGCAGCAGACCGGGGGAAATGAACACTGAAGCTTTCTTT. This translates into CASSRPGEMNTEAFF. Together with reference TRBV28 and TRBJ1-1, the CDR3 gives the full variable domain: DVKVTQSSRYLVKRTGEKVFLECVQDMDHENMFWYRQDPGLGLRLIYFSYDVKMKEKGDIPEGYSVSREKKERFSLILESASTNQTSMYLCASSRPGEMNTEAFFGQGTRLTVV.

The chain employs TRBV7-2 and TRBJ1-1; TRBD1 matches 9 bases. This CDR3 is 15 amino acids long. The ends lost 6 bases at V and 3 bases at J; junction bases unmatched: 8. Germline V gives CDR1 SGHTA, CDR2 FQGNSA. CDR3 in amino acids: CASRLGQGRYTEAFF. The CDR3 nucleotides read TGTGCCAGCAGATTGGGACAGGGAAGGTACACTGAAGCTTTCTTT.

The CDR3 spells CASSPDRRLAGGPSDTQYF. As DNA, the CDR3 is TGTGCCAGCAGTCCTGATCGGAGACTAGCGGGGGGGCCATCAGATACGCAGTATTTT. The chain recombines TRBV27 with TRBJ2-3; TRBD2 agrees at 14 bases. The germline V gene has CDR1 MNHEY and CDR2 SMNVEV (reference sequence). The CDR3 is 19 amino acids. The V gene end was trimmed by 5 bases and the J gene end by 4 bases; junction bases not matched to a gene: 14.

This chain uses TRBV30 with TRBJ2-1; D is unresolved. The V end was cut by 2 bases, the J end by 2 bases, with 10 bases between. The length of the CDR3 is 14 residues. Germline CDR1 and CDR2: GTSNPN and SVGIG (reference sequence). CDR3 DNA sequence: TGTGCCTGGAGTCCACCATTAGCCTACAATGAGCAGTTCTTC. Its translation is CAWSPPLAYNEQFF.